This note documents a single T cell receptor beta chain sequence. Its antigen is currently unknown. Clones were read by immunoSEQ multiplex PCR, and TCRdb kept only the in-frame ones, dropping some. The sample carries 16,000 or so clones, nearly 85% recorded once. The sample comes from a study of CD4 T cells in relation to SARS-CoV-2 and coronaviruses. Study as a whole: TCR beta CDR3s were sequenced after roughly nine-day antigen culture of PBMCs.

Unexposed donor CD4+ T cells date from about 2011-2019, before the COVID-19 pandemic. CD4+ T cells were isolated from the cells after about ten days of culture. The sequencing sample was made of CD4+ T cells from PBMCs, cultured in vitro. This clonotype was sampled from a human donor in good health.

The CDR3, as DNA: TGTGCCAGTAGTATAGATTCGGTAGGAAGCGGCCCCTCCTACGAGCAGTACTTC. The encoded protein is CASSIDSVGSGPSYEQYF. The rearrangement joins TRBV19 to TRBJ2-7, with a tentative D call TRBD2 (5 bases). CDR3 size: 18 residues. V was cut by 0 bases and J by 0 bases, with 18 bases left in between. The V gene's germline CDR1 is LNHDA and CDR2 SQIVND (reference sequence).